This TCR beta chain was sequenced in a study of memory CD4+ T cells and cytomegalovirus serostatus. Here immunoSEQ multiplex PCR was the method, and the copy in TCRdb shows in-frame clones only, minus some. The sample lists around 50,000 clones, roughly 78% seen once, with around 0.67% in the top ten. Single viable CD3+CD4+CD8-CD45RO+ cells were sorted as the memory CD4+ T cells. Germline V gene data show CDR1 as SNHLY and CDR2 as FYNNEI. Deletions cut 3 bases from V and 1 base from J, with 12 bases between. This CDR3 comprises 15 residues. This clone was observed a handful of times. This sequence joins TRBV2 and TRBJ1-1; D ambiguous. This clonotype was obtained from an adult in good health and CMV-seronegative. Source material: memory CD4+ T cells from blood. CDR3 region: CASSEQRHPNTEAFF. CDR3 DNA sequence: TGTGCCAGCAGTGAGCAGAGGCATCCGAACACTGAAGCTTTCTTT.